This T cell receptor (beta chain) originates from a study of T cells in Graves' hyperthyroidism and ophthalmopathy. Study-wide context: Peripheral blood was secured at the point of initial diagnosis, before any treatment. Study-level results: Most thyroid clonotypes that were expanded above 0.001 also turned up in blood.

Investigators excluded patients with uncontrolled infection, other autoimmune disease, pregnancy or lactation. Using over 8.5 ml of fresh peripheral blood, PBMCs were prepared. Amplification yielded TCR beta CDR3 regions, with RNA transcripts as the source. The TCR CDR3 was amplified in a first-round RT-PCR using the HTBI primer set. TCRdb fed the multiplex PCR reads into MiXCR, producing one record per CDR3 protein. Altogether some 300,000 distinct CDR3 sequences are present, roughly 20% being singletons, with the ten largest covering approximately 37%. Per the germline V gene, CDR1 is MNHNS and CDR2 is SASEGT. The V and J ends lost 6 bases and 7 bases, in that order; junction bases with no gene match: 6. The CDR3 is 14 residues long. To note about this clonotype: What it binds is not known.

The chain combines TRBV6-1 with TRBJ1-6; 7 bases match TRBD1. Material: blood. This clonotype was sampled from a man aged 50 to 60 with Graves' ophthalmopathy. CDR3 nucleotides: TGTGCCAGCAGACCGGGACAGATCAATTCACCCCTCCACTTT. This sequence encodes CASRPGQINSPLHF.